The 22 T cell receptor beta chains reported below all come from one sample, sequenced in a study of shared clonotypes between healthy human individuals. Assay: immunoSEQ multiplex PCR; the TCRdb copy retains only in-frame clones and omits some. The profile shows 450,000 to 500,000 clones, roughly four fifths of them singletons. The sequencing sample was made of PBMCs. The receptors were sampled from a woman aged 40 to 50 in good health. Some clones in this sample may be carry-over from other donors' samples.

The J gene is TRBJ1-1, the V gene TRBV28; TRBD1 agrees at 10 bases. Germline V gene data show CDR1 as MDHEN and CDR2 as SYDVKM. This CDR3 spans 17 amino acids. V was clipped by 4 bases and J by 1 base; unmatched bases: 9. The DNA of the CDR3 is TGTGCCAGCAGTTCAGTAGACAGGGGGCCAGAGAACACTGAAGCTTTCTTT. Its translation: CASSSVDRGPENTEAFF.

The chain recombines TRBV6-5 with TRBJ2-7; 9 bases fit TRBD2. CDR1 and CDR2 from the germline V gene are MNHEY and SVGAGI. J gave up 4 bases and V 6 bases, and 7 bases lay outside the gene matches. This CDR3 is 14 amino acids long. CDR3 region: CASSIAGASYEQYF. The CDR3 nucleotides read TGTGCCAGCAGCATAGCGGGAGCCAGTTACGAGCAGTACTTC.

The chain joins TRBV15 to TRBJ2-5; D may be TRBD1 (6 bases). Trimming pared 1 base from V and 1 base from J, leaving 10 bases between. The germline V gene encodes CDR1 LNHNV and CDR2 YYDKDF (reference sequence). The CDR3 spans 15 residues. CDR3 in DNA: TGTGCCACCAGCAGAGTGCGGACAGCCCAAGAGACCCAGTACTTC. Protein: CATSRVRTAQETQYF.

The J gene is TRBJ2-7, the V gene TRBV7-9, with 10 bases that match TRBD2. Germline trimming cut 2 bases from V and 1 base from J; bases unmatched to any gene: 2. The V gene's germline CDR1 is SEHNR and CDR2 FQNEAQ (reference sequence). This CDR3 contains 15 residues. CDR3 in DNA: TGTGCCAGCAGCTTAACTAGCGGGGAATCCTACGAGCAGTACTTC. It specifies CASSLTSGESYEQYF.

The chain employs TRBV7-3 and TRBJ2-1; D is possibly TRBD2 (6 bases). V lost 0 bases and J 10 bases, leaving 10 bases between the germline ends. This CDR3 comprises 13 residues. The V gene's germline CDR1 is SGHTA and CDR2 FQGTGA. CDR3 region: CASSLTISGEQFF. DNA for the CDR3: TGTGCCAGCAGCTTAACGATTAGCGGCGAGCAGTTCTTC.

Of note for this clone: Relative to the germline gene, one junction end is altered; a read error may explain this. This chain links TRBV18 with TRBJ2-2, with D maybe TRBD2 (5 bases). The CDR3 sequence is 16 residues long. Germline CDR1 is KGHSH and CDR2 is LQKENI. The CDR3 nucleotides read TGTGCCAGCTCGCCACAGCGGCAGGCAAACACCGGGGAGCTGTTTTTT. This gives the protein CASSPQRQANTGELFF.

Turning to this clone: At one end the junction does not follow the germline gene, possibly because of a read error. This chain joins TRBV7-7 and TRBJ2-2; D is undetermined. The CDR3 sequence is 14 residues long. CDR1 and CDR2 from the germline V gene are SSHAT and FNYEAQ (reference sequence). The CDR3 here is CASSPRPNTGELFF. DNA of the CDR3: TGTGCTAGCAGCCCCAGGCCGAACACCGGGGAGCTGTTTTTT.

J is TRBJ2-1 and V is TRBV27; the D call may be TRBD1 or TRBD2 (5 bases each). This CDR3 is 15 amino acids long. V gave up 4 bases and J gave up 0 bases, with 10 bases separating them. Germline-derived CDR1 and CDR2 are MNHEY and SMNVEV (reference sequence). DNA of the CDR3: TGTGCCAGCAGTTCGAGAGGGGTCTCCTACAATGAGCAGTTCTTC. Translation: CASSSRGVSYNEQFF.

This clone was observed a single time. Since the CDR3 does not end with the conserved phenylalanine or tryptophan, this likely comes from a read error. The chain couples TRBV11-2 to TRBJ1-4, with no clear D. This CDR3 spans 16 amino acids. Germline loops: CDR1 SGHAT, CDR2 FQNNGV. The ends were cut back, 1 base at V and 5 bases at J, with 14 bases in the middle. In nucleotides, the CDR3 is TGTGCCAGCAGCTTAGTCGGAGGACGGTCAAATGAAAAACTGTTTCTT. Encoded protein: CASSLVGGRSNEKLFL.

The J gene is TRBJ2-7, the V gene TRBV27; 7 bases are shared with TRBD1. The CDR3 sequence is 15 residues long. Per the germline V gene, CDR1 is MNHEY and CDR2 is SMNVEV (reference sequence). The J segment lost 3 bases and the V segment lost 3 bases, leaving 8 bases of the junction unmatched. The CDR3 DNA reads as TGTGCCAGCAGTTTTACACAGGGGACGGGCTACGAGCAGTACTTC. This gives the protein CASSFTQGTGYEQYF.

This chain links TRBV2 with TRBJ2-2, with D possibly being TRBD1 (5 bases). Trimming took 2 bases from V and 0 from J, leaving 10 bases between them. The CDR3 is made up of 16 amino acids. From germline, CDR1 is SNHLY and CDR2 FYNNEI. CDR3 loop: CASSERAGTNTGELFF. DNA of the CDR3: TGTGCCAGCAGTGAAAGGGCAGGGACGAACACCGGGGAGCTGTTTTTT.

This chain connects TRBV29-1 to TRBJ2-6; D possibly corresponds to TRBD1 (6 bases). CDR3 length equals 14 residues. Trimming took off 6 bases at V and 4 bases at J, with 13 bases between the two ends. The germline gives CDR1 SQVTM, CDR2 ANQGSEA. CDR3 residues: CSVTGMEGANVLTF. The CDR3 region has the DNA TGCAGCGTGACAGGCATGGAGGGGGCCAACGTCCTGACTTTC.

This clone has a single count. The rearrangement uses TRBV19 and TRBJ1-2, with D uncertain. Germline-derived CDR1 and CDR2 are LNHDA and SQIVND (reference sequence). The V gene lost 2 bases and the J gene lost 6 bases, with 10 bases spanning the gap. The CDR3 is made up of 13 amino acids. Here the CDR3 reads CASSITQLHGYTF. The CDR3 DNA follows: TGTGCCAGTAGTATAACCCAATTGCATGGCTACACCTTC.

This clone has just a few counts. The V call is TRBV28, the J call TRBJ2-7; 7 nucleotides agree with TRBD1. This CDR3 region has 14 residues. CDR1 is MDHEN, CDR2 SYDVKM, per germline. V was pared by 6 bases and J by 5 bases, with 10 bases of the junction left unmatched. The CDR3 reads CASRKRQGLDEQYF. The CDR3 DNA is TGTGCCAGCAGAAAAAGACAGGGCCTGGACGAGCAGTACTTC.

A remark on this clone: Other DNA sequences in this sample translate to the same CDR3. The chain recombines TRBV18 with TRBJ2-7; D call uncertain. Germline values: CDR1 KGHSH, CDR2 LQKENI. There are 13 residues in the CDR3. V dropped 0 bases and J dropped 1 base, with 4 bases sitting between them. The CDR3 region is CASSPPGSYEQYF. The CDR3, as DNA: TGTGCCAGCTCACCACCGGGTTCCTACGAGCAGTACTTC. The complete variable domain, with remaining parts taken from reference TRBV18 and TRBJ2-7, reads NAGVMQNPRHLVRRRGQEARLRCSPMKGHSHVYWYRQLPEEGLKFMVYLQKENIIDESGMPKERFSAEFPKEGPSILRIQQVVRGDSAAYFCASSPPGSYEQYFGPGTRLTVT.

The CDR3 DNA reads as TGTGCCAGCAGCTTAGTGGCTAGCGGAGTTCAAGAGACCCAGTACTTC. Amino acids: CASSLVASGVQETQYF. The chain employs TRBV11-2 and TRBJ2-5; 7 bases align to TRBD2. Looked up from germline, CDR1 is SGHAT and CDR2 is FQNNGV. After removal of 1 base from V and 2 bases from J, the junction contained 7 bases not matched to a gene. This CDR3 is 16 amino acids long.

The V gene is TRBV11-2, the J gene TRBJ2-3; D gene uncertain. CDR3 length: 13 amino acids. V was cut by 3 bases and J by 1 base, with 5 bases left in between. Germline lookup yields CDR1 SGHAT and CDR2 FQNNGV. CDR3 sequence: CASSFGGTDTQYF. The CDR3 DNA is TGTGCCAGCAGCTTTGGGGGCACAGATACGCAGTATTTT.

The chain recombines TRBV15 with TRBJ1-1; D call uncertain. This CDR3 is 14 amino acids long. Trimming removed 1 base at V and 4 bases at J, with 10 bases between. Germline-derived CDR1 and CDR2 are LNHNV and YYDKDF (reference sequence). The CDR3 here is CATSRGRVGTEAFF. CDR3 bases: TGTGCCACCAGCAGAGGGAGGGTTGGCACTGAAGCTTTCTTT.

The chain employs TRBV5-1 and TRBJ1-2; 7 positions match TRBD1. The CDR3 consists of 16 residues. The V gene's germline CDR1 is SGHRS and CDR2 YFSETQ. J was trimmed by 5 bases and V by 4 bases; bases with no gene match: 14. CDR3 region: CASSRTLYGQEYGYTF. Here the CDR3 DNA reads TGCGCCAGCAGCAGAACCCTATACGGACAGGAATATGGCTACACCTTC.

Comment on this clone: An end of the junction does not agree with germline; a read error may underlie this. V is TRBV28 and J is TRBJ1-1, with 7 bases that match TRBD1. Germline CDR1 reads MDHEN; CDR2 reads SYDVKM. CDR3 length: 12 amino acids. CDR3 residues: CASSRGGTEALF. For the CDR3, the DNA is TGTGCCAGCAGTCGAGGGGGCACTGAAGCTCTCTTT.

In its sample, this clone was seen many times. CDR3 bases: TGTGCCAGCAGCTTTTTGGAAAGTCTGTTTGGCTCCTACGAGCAGTACTTC. This gives the protein CASSFLESLFGSYEQYF. The rearrangement joins TRBV5-6 to TRBJ2-7; D is undetermined. Between the trimmed V and J ends, which lost 2 bases and 0 bases, there was a span of 18 bases. The CDR3 contains 17 residues. Germline CDR1 SGHDT, CDR2 YYEEEE.

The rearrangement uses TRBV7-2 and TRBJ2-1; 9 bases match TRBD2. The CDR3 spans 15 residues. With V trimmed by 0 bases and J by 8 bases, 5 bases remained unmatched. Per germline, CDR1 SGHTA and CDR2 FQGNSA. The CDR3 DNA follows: TGTGCCAGCAGCTTAGCGCTTGGGACTAGCTATGAGCAGTTCTTC. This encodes CASSLALGTSYEQFF.